This TCR beta chain was sequenced for a study of naive and memory T cell subsets. Broader study findings: A clonotype means one alpha or beta sequence, not an alpha/beta pair.

The beta constant-region primer was an equimolar mix of two oligonucleotides covering TRBC1 and TRBC2. Four rounds of PCR amplified the ligated cDNA using nested alpha and beta constant-region primers plus SP2. The cDNA 3' end received a ligated single-stranded oligonucleotide carrying the SP2 primer and a 12-nucleotide UMI. A single record per CDR3 protein comes from TCRdb applying MiXCR to the UMI-ligation and nested PCR reads. The top ten clones hold approximately 0.88% of a sample with 95,000 to 150,000 distinct CDR3 sequences, 30% to 45% of them seen once. This clonotype was counted between two and nine times. The target antigen is unknown. From the second PCR step, alpha and beta chains were amplified apart. CMV status came from CD4+ T cell IFNgamma after overnight CMV lysate stimulation of fresh PBMCs. The CDR3 covers 13 residues. The V gene's germline CDR1 is SQVTM and CDR2 ANQGSEA. Trimming cost V 2 bases and J 3 bases, with 7 bases left between them.

The receptor comes from a human donor in good health. Material for sequencing was central memory CD4+ T cells from blood. The rearrangement joins TRBV29-1 to TRBJ2-2; perhaps TRBD1 as D (5 bases). The CDR3 DNA reads as TGCAGCGTTGAACAGGGTTACACCGGGGAGCTGTTTTTT. It is translated as CSVEQGYTGELFF.